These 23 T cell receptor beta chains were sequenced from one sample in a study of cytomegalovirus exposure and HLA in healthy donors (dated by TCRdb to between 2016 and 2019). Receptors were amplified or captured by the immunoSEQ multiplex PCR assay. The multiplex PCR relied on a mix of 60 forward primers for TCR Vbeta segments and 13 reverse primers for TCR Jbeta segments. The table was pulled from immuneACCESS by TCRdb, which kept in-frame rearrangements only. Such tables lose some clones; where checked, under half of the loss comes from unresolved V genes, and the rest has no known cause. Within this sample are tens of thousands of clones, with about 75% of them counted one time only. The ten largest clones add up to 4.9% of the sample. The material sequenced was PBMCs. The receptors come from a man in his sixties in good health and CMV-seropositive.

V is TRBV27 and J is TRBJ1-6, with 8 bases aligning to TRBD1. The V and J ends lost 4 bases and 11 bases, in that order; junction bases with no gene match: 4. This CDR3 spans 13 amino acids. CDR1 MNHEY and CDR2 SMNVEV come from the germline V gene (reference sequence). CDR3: CASSSQGGTPLHF. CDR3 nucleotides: TGTGCCAGCAGTTCACAGGGGGGGACACCCCTCCACTTT.

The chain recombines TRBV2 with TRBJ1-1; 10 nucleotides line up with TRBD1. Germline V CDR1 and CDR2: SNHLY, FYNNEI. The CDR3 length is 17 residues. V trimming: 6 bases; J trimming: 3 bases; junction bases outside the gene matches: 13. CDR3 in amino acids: CASRGRDRGRRDTEAFF. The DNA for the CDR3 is TGTGCCAGCAGAGGCCGGGACAGGGGACGAAGGGACACTGAAGCTTTCTTT.

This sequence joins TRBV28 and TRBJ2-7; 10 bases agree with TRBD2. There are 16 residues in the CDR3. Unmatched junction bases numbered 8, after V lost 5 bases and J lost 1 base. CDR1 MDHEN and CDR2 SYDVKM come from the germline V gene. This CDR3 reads CASSPASGSLSYEQYF. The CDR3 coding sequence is TGTGCCAGCAGTCCGGCTAGCGGGAGTCTTTCCTACGAGCAGTACTTC. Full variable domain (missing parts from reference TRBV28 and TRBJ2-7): DVKVTQSSRYLVKRTGEKVFLECVQDMDHENMFWYRQDPGLGLRLIYFSYDVKMKEKGDIPEGYSVSREKKERFSLILESASTNQTSMYLCASSPASGSLSYEQYFGPGTRLTVT.

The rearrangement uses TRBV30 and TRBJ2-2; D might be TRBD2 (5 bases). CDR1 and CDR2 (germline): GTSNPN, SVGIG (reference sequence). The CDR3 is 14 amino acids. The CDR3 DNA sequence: TGTGCGTCCAGCCCGGACTTTAACACCGGGGAGCTGTTTTTT. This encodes CASSPDFNTGELFF.

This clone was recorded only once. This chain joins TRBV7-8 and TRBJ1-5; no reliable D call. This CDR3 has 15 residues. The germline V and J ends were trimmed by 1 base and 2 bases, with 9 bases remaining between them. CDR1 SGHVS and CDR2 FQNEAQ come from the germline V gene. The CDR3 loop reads CASSLDPGGNQPQHF. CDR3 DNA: TGTGCCAGCAGCTTAGACCCGGGTGGCAATCAGCCCCAGCATTTT.

The CDR3 bases are TGTGCCAGCAGCTTAGATTGGGGGCTAGGGACAGATACGCAGTATTTT. Residues: CASSLDWGLGTDTQYF. The chain joins TRBV11-2 to TRBJ2-3; possible D gene TRBD1, 6 bases. Germline V gene lookup returns CDR1 SGHAT and CDR2 FQNNGV. This CDR3 has 16 residues. V was pared by 0 bases and J by 3 bases, with 13 bases between.

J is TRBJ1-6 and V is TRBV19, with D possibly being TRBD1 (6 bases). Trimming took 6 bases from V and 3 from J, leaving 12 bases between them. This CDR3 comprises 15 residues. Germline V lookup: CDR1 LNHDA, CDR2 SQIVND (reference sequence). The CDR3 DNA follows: TGTGCCAGTAGCGCCGGACAGAGCTATAATTCACCCCTCCACTTT. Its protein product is CASSAGQSYNSPLHF.

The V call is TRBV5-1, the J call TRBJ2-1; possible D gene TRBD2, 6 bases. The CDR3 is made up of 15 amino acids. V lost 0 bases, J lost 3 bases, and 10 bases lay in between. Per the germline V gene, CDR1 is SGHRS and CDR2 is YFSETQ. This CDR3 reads CASSLAGGVYNEQFF. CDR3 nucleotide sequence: TGCGCCAGCAGCTTGGCGGGCGGGGTCTACAATGAGCAGTTCTTC.

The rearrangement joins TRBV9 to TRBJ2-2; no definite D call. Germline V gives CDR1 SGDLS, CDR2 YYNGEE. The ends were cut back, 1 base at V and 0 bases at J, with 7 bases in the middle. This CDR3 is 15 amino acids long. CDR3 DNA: TGTGCCAGCAGCGTAACAGCAACGAACACCGGGGAGCTGTTTTTT. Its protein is CASSVTATNTGELFF.

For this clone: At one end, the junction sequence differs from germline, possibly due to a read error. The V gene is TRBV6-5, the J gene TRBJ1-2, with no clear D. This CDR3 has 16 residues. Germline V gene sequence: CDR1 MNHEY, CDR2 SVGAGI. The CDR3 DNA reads TGTGCCAGCGGTTACCGTTTAGGGCAGACTATCTATGGCTACACCTTC. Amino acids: CASGYRLGQTIYGYTF.

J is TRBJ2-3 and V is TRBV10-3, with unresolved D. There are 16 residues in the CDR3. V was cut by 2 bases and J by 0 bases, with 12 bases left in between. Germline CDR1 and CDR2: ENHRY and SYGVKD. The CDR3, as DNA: TGTGCCATCAGTGAGAATTTGGCGACTAGCACAGATACGCAGTATTTT. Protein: CAISENLATSTDTQYF.

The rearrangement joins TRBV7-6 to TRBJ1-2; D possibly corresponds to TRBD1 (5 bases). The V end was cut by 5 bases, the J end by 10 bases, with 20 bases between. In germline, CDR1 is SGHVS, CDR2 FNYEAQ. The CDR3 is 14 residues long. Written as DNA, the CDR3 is TGTGCCAGCAGCCCACAAAATCAGGGATTTGTCTACACCTTC. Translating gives CASSPQNQGFVYTF.

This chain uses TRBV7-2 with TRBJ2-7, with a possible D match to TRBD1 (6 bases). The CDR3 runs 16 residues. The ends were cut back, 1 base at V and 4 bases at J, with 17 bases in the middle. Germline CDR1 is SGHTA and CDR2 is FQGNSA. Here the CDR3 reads CASSLGGRLPAYEQYF. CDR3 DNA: TGTGCCAGCAGCTTAGGGGGGCGGCTGCCGGCGTACGAGCAGTACTTC.

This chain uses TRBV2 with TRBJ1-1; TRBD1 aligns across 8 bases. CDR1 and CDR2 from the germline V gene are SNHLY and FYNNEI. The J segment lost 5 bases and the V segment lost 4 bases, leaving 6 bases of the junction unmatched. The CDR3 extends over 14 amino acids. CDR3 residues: CASSARGPGTEAFF. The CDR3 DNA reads TGTGCCAGCAGTGCCAGGGGGCCGGGGACTGAAGCTTTCTTT.

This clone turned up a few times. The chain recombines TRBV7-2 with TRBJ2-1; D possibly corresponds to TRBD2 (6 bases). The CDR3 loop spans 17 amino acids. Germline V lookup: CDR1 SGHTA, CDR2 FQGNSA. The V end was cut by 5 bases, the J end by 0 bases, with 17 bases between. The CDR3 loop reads CASSLLPGGSSYNEQFF. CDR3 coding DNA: TGTGCCAGCAGCCTATTGCCTGGGGGGAGCTCCTACAATGAGCAGTTCTTC.

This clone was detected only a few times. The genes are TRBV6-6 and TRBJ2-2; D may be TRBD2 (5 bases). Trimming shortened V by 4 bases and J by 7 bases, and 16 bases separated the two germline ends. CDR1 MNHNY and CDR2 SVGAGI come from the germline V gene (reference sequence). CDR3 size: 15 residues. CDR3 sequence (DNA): TGTGCCAGCAGTTGGGGTACCCCGGCGGGCGGGGAGCTGTTTTTT. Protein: CASSWGTPAGGELFF.

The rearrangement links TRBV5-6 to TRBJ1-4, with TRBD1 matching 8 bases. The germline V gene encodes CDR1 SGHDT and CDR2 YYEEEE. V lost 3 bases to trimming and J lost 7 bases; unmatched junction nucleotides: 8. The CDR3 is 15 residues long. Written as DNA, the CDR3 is TGTGCCAGCAGCTCGGAAGCAGGGGGCAGTGAAAAACTGTTTTTT. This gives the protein CASSSEAGGSEKLFF.

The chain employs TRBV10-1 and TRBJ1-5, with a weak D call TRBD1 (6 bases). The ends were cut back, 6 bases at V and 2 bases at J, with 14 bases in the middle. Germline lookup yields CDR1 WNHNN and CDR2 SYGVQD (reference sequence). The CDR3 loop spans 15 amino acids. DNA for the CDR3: TGCGCCAGCAGAGTGGACAGTATAGGCAATCAGCCCCAGCATTTT. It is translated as CASRVDSIGNQPQHF.

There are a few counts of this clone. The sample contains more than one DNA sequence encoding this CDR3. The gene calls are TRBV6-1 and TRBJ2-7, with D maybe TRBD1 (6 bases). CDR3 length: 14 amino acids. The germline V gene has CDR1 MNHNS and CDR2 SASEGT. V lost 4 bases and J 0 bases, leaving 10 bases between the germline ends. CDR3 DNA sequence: TGTGCCAGCAGTGTCGACAGGCGCTCCTACGAGCAGTACTTC. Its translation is CASSVDRRSYEQYF.

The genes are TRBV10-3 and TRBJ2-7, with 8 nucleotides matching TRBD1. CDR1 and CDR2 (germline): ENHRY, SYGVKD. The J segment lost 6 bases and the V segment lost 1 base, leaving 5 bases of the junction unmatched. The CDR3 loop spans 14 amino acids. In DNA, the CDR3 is TGTGCCATCAGTGAGTTCAGGGGGCTAGGCGAGCAGTACTTC. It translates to CAISEFRGLGEQYF.

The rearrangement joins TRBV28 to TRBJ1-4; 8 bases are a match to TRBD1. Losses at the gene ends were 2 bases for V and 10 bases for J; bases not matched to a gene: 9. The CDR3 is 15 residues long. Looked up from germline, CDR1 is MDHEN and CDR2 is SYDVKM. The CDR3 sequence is CASSLGGQGAGKLFF. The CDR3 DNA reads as TGTGCCAGCAGTTTAGGTGGTCAGGGGGCAGGAAAACTGTTTTTT.

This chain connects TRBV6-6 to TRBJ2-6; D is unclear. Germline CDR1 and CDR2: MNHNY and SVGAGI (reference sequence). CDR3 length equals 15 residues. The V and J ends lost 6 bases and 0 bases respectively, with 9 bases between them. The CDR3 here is CASSPPSSGANVLTF. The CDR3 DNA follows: TGTGCCAGCAGCCCACCCAGCTCTGGGGCCAACGTCCTGACTTTC.

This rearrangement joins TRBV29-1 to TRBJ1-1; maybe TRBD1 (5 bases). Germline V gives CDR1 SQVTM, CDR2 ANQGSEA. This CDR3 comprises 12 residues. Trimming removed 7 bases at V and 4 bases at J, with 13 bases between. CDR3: CSARTGVTEAFF. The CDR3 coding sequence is TGCAGCGCAAGGACGGGGGTCACTGAAGCTTTCTTT.